A single T cell receptor (beta chain) is shown here with its context. The antigen is undetermined. The CDR3 has 14 amino acids. Germline CDR1 reads ENHRY; CDR2 reads SYGVKD. With V trimmed by 10 bases and J by 1 base, 6 bases remained unmatched. The sample originates from a study of T cells in Graves' hyperthyroidism and ophthalmopathy. Study-level information: Peripheral blood was taken when the disease was first diagnosed, before any treatment began. General study findings and limits: Among clonotypes expanded in thyroid above 0.001, most were also found in blood. Stable hyperthyroidism was told apart from ophthalmopathy by a model built on 13 V-J features.

RNA transcripts were the template for amplifying TCR beta CDR3 regions. The HTBI primer set drove a first-round RT-PCR of the TCR CDR3. TCRdb itself ran the multiplex PCR reads through MiXCR, one entry per CDR3 protein. The data hold hundreds of thousands of distinct CDR3 sequences, with around 21% observed a single time. This TCR derives from a man aged 25 to 40 with Graves' ophthalmopathy. The sequencing sample was made of blood. The chain employs TRBV10-3 and TRBJ2-2; 7 bases align to TRBD2. The CDR3 is CATLERENTGELFF. The CDR3 coding sequence is TGTGCCACTTTGGAGCGGGAGAACACCGGGGAGCTGTTTTTT.